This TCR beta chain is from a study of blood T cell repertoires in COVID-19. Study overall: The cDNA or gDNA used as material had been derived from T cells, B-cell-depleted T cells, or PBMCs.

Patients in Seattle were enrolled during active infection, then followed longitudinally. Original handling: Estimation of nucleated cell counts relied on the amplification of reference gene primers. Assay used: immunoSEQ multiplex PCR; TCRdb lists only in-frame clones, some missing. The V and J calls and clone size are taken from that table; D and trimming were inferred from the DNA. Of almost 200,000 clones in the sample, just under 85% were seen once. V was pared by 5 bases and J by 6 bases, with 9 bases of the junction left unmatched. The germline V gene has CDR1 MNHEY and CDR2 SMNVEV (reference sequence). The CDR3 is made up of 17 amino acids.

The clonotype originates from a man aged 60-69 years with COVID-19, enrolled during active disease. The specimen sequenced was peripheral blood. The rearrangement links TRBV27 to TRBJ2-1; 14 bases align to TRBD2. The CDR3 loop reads CASSGTSGRWVPNEQFF. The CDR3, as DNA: TGTGCCAGCAGTGGGACTAGCGGGAGATGGGTCCCCAATGAGCAGTTCTTC.